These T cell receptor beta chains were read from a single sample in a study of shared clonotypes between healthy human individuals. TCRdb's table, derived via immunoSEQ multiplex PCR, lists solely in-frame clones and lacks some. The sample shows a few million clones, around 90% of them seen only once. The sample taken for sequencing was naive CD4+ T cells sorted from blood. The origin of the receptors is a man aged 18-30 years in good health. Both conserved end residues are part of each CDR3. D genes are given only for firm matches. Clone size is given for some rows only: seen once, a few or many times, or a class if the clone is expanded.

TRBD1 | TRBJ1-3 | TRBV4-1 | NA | TGCGCCAGCAGCCCACGTATCGGAGAGGGACAGGGAAGCACCATATATTTT | CASSPRIGEGQGSTIYF
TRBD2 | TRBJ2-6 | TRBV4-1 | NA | TGCGCCAGCAGCCATCAAGCGGGGGCGGGGGCCAACGTCCTGACTTTC | CASSHQAGAGANVLTF
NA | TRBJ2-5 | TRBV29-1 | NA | TGCAGCGTGGTCGGGGGTGGTGAGACCCAGTACTTC | CSVVGGGETQYF
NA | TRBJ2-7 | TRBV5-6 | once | TGTGCCAGCAGCTTGTTTGGGGGCTTGCAGTACTTC | CASSLFGGLQYF
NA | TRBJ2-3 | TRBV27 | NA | TGTGCCAGCAGTTCACCGGGAGTTAGCACAGATACGCAGTATTTT | CASSSPGVSTDTQYF
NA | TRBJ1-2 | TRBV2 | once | TGTGCCAGCAAGCGCGACGGGAGCTATGGCTACACCTTC | CASKRDGSYGYTF
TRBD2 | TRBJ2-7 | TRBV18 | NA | TGTGCCAGCTCACCCACCCCATCTGGGACTAGGGTCTACGAGCAGTACTTC | CASSPTPSGTRVYEQYF
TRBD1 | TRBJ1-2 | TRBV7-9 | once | TGTGCCAGCAGCTTAGCGGACAGTGGGACAGGGGGCTACACCTTC | CASSLADSGTGGYTF
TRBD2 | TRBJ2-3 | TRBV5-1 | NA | TGCGCCAGCAGCTTGGGGGCTAGCGGGGACACAGATACGCAGTATTTT | CASSLGASGDTDTQYF
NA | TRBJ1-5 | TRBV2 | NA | TGTGCCAGCAGGGAAATTAATCAGCCCCAGCATTTT | CASREINQPQHF
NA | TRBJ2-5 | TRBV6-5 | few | TGTGCCAGCAGTTACGGGACGCGCTATCAAGAGACCCAGTACTTC | CASSYGTRYQETQYF
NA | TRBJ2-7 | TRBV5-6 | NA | TGTGCCAGCAGCTTGGACAACTACGAGCAGTACTTC | CASSLDNYEQYF
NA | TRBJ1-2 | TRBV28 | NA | TGTGCCAGCAGTTTAGCAGGGATCCATGGCTACACCTTC | CASSLAGIHGYTF
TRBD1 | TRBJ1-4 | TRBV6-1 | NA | TGTGCCAGCAGTGACGGGACAGGCCTCCATTTTTTT | CASSDGTGLHFF
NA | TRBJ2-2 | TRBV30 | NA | TGTGCCTTACGGTTCAGGGGGAACACCGGGGAGCTGTTTTTT | CALRFRGNTGELFF
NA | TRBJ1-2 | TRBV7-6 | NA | TGTGCCAGCAGCTTCCAGGGTGCCGACGGCTACACCTTC | CASSFQGADGYTF
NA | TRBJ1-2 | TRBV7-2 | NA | TGTGCCAGCAGCTTATCTAGCTATGGCTACACCTTC | CASSLSSYGYTF
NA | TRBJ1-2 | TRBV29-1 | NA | TGCAGCGTTGAAGCCTTGGGGGGCTACACCTTC | CSVEALGGYTF
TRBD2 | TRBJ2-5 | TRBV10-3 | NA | TGTGCCATCAGTGGACTAGCGGGGGGCCGAGAGACCCAGTACTTC | CAISGLAGGRETQYF
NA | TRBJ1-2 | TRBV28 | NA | TGTGCCAGCAGTATTGATTTGGGGGGTGGCTACACCTTC | CASSIDLGGGYTF
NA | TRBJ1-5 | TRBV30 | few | TGTGCCTGGAGTGTACCAGGGAATCAGCCCCAGCATTTT | CAWSVPGNQPQHF
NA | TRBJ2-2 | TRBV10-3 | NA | TGTGCCATCAGTGAGTCAGGAGCGCCAACCGGGGAGCTGTTTTTT | CAISESGAPTGELFF
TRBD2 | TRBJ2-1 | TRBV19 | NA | TGTGCCAGTAAGAGGACTAGCGGGACATACAATGAGCAGTTCTTC | CASKRTSGTYNEQFF
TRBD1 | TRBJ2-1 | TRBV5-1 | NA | TGCGCCAGCAGCTTAGGGACAGGGGATGAGCAGTTCTTC | CASSLGTGDEQFF
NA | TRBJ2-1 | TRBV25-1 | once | TGTGCCAGCAGTGAATCGACAGGGAGGCCCCACAATGAGCAGTTCTTC | CASSESTGRPHNEQFF
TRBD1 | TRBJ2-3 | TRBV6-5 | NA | TGTGCCAGCCAGACAGGGGTAGAGACAGATACGCAGTATTTT | CASQTGVETDTQYF
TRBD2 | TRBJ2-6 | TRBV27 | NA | TGTGCCAGCAGAAATAGCGGGGGGTCTGGGGCCAACGTCCTGACTTTC | CASRNSGGSGANVLTF
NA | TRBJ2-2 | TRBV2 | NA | TGTGCCAGCAGTGAAGGAGGTATGAACACCGGGGAGCTGTTTTTT | CASSEGGMNTGELFF
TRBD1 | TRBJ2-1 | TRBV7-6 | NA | TGTGCCAGCAGCTTAGGGGGACAGGGGGCGTTCTTC | CASSLGGQGAFF
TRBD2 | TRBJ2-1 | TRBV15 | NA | TGTGCCACCAGCAGGAGGGCACAGGCGGGAGCGAATGAGCAGTTCTTC | CATSRRAQAGANEQFF
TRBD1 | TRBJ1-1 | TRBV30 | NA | TGTGCCTGGAGTCGACAGGGTGGAACGAACACTGAAGCTTTCTTT | CAWSRQGGTNTEAFF
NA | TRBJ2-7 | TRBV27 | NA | TGTGCCAGCACCCCGTGGGGCGCGAACGAGCAGTACTTC | CASTPWGANEQYF
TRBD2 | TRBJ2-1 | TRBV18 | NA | TGTGCCAGCTCGCCCGGACTAGGTCCTACGTCTGAGCAGTTCTTC | CASSPGLGPTSEQFF
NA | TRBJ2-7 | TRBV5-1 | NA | TGCGCCAGCAGCTTGGACAGGGTCCACGAGCAGTACTTC | CASSLDRVHEQYF
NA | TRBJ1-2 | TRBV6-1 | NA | TGTGCCAGCAGTGAACCCTCTCTCTCCAACTATGGCTACACCTTC | CASSEPSLSNYGYTF
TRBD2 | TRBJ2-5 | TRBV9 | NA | TGTGCCAGCAGCGTAGTCGGGGGGAGCCAAGAGACCCAGTACTTC | CASSVVGGSQETQYF
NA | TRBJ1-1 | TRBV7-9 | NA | TGCGCCAGCAGCTTGGCTAGGGAGGAAGCTTTCTTT | CASSLAREEAFF
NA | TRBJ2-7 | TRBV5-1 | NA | TGCGCCAGCAGCGGCGGATTATCTTTGCCAGAGCAGTACTTC | CASSGGLSLPEQYF